The entry below gives a single T cell receptor (beta chain) sequence along with its context. What it binds is unknown. The data are from a study of OX40 agonist ivuxolimab in advanced cancers. On the study more broadly: Eligibility admitted prior anti-PD-1, anti-PD-L1 or anti-CTLA-4 therapy; 40% had some. Partial responses were achieved by three patients: one hepatocellular carcinoma, two cutaneous melanoma. Study observations and caveats: At doses 0.1 to 3.0 mg/kg, CD4+ and CD8+ clones expanded.

Some clones are missing from TCRdb's copy, which holds only in-frame ones; the method was immunoSEQ multiplex PCR. The sample shows around 62,000 clones, more than 70% of them seen only once. Enrollment shut out patients with autoimmune disease history or systemic immunosuppression. This receptor was obtained from an adult with an advanced solid tumor such as melanoma, head and neck, liver or kidney cancer. The sample was CD4+ or CD8+ T cells sorted from blood, taken in a trial of the OX40 agonist ivuxolimab.

Here the CDR3 reads CASSQSLAAGAGWNEQFF. CDR3 sequence (DNA): TGCGCCAGCAGCCAGAGCCTCGCGGCGGGGGCCGGTTGGAATGAGCAGTTCTTC. The V call is TRBV4-1, the J call TRBJ2-1, with a possible D match to TRBD2 (7 bases). The CDR3 runs to 18 residues. V was pared by 3 bases and J by 7 bases, with 25 bases between. Germline-derived CDR1 and CDR2 are MGHRA and YSYEKL.